The T cell receptor beta chain under discussion was sequenced for a study of blood T cell repertoires in COVID-19. Study information: Collection of acute and convalescent COVID-19 samples took place in the United States, Italy and Spain.

Germline CDR1 SGDLS, CDR2 YYNGEE. The CDR3 length is 16 residues. The V segment lost 3 bases and the J segment 2 bases; nucleotides outside the gene matches: 9. Under the authors' procedure: Cell counts per sample came from amplifying reference gene primers. Profiled with immunoSEQ multiplex PCR; TCRdb holds only in-frame clones, not every one. V, J and clone size were drawn from that table, and D and trimming were deduced from the DNA. The sample holds about 33,000 clones, 85% seen once. The chain combines TRBV9 with TRBJ2-3, with 7 bases that match TRBD1. The TCR sequence derives from a man aged 55 to 70 with active COVID-19. Sequenced sample: peripheral blood. As DNA, the CDR3 is TGTGCCAGCAGCGCGAGACAGGGACCCCCCACAGATACGCAGTATTTT. Residues: CASSARQGPPTDTQYF.